These 20 T cell receptor beta chains were all obtained from the same sample, sequenced in a study of T-cell reconstitution after alpha-beta-depleted transplantation in children. The authors prepared the TCRbeta library with unique molecular identifiers. TCRdb fed the PCR reads into MiXCR, producing one record per CDR3 protein. The sample contains approximately 980,000 distinct CDR3 sequences, roughly 29% of which appear only once. The starting material was PBMCs, mostly from graft donor cells, obtained 360 days after TCRalphabeta/CD19-depleted stem cell transplant. All receptors come from a boy in the first two years of life who had a stem cell transplant for SCID, so the T cells may come from the graft donor.

The chain carries TRBV7-3 and TRBJ2-1; D is perhaps TRBD1 (5 bases). V was clipped by 5 bases and J by 0 bases, with 14 bases between them. The CDR3 contains 16 residues. Germline values: CDR1 SGHTA, CDR2 FQGTGA. The CDR3 DNA sequence: TGTGCCAGCAGCCCGCAGGGCTTTAGCTCCTACAATGAGCAGTTCTTC. The encoded protein is CASSPQGFSSYNEQFF.

This rearrangement joins TRBV6-5 to TRBJ2-2; TRBD2 matches at 7 bases. The V gene end was trimmed by 4 bases and the J gene end by 3 bases; junction bases not matched to a gene: 2. CDR3 length: 14 residues. Germline assignment: CDR1 MNHEY and CDR2 SVGAGI. The CDR3 reads CASSWEGYTGELFF. In DNA, the CDR3 is TGTGCCAGCAGTTGGGAGGGCTACACCGGGGAGCTGTTTTTT.

The chain is built from TRBV12-3 or TRBV12-4 and TRBJ1-2; D possibly corresponds to TRBD1 (5 bases). Trimming took 10 bases from V and 4 from J, leaving 22 bases between them. The CDR3 is 15 residues long. The CDR3 sequence: CAIRVGDNFSYGYTF. The CDR3, as DNA: TGTGCCATCAGGGTCGGGGATAACTTCTCCTATGGCTACACCTTC.

This clonotype came up a few times. V usage is TRBV20-1 and J usage is TRBJ1-1, with D perhaps matching TRBD1 (5 bases). In germline, CDR1 is DFQATT, CDR2 SNEGSKA (reference sequence). The CDR3 totals 12 residues. V dropped 5 bases and J dropped 7 bases, with 14 bases sitting between them. In DNA, the CDR3 is TGCAGTGCTTTGAAGACAGCCCTTGAAGCTTTCTTT. It codes for CSALKTALEAFF.

The CDR3 DNA follows: TGTGCCAGCAGCGTCCTAGCGGGGGCCACATACAATGAGCAGTTCTTC. Translated: CASSVLAGATYNEQFF. The chain links TRBV5-6 to TRBJ2-1, with 10 nucleotides matching TRBD2. V shed 4 bases, J shed 4 bases, and the junction held 8 bases outside the gene matches. The germline V gene encodes CDR1 SGHDT and CDR2 YYEEEE. This CDR3 has 16 residues.

There are a few counts of this clonotype. The chain links TRBV21-1 to TRBJ2-1; TRBD1 was called by the table and not checked on the DNA. TRBV21-1 is annotated as a pseudogene. The length of the CDR3 is 9 residues. In DNA form, the CDR3 reads TGTGCCCGGGGGGATGAGCAGTTCTTC. It encodes CARGDEQFF.

The chain is built from TRBV5-5 and TRBJ2-3; 15 nucleotides agree with TRBD2. CDR3 size: 17 residues. Germline V gene sequence: CDR1 SGHKS, CDR2 YYEKEE (reference sequence). Losses at the gene ends were 3 bases for V and 3 bases for J; bases not matched to a gene: 5. Here the CDR3 DNA reads TGTGCCAGCAGCTCCGGGACTAGCGGGGGGAGGACAGATACGCAGTATTTT. Protein sequence: CASSSGTSGGRTDTQYF.

The rearrangement joins TRBV3-1 to TRBJ1-6, with TRBD1 identical over 8 bases. Trimming removed 1 base from V and 6 bases from J; junction bases left unmatched: 8. Germline V gene lookup returns CDR1 LGHDT and CDR2 YNNKEL (reference sequence). CDR3 length equals 17 residues. The chain's CDR3 is CASSQAAETGANSPLHF. CDR3 sequence (DNA): TGTGCCAGCAGCCAAGCGGCGGAGACAGGGGCTAATTCACCCCTCCACTTT.

This clonotype has only a few counts. The genes are TRBV20-1 and TRBJ1-1; a weak D match, TRBD1 (6 bases). Trimming removed 0 bases from V and 2 bases from J, with 16 bases in between. CDR3 length: 16 amino acids. The germline CDR1 and CDR2 sequences are DFQATT and SNEGSKA (reference sequence). CDR3 sequence (DNA): TGCAGTGCTAGAGATTCCGGGACATCCGCAAACACTGAAGCTTTCTTT. This gives the protein CSARDSGTSANTEAFF.

J is TRBJ1-1 and V is TRBV4-3; D remains unclear. Trimming removed 0 bases at V and 0 bases at J, with 11 bases between. CDR1 is LGHNA, CDR2 YSLEER, per germline. The CDR3 spans 16 residues. The CDR3 DNA follows: TGCGCCAGCAGCCAAGACGGCGGGGTTGTGAACACTGAAGCTTTCTTT. This sequence encodes CASSQDGGVVNTEAFF.

This clonotype was seen more than once but under ten times. The V call is TRBV4-3, the J call TRBJ2-1; 15 nucleotides line up with TRBD2. J gave up 5 bases and V 3 bases, and 14 bases lay outside the gene matches. The CDR3 consists of 20 residues. Per germline, CDR1 LGHNA and CDR2 YSLEER. This CDR3 is CASSHRWGGLAGGIDNEQFF. CDR3 DNA sequence: TGCGCCAGCAGCCACAGGTGGGGAGGACTAGCGGGGGGGATTGACAATGAGCAGTTCTTC.

V usage is TRBV29-1 and J usage is TRBJ2-5, with D unresolved. V was shortened by 1 base and J by 4 bases, with 13 bases between the two germline ends. This CDR3 spans 14 amino acids. Germline V gene sequence: CDR1 SQVTM, CDR2 ANQGSEA. As DNA, the CDR3 is TGCAGCGTTGAAGGTCATTCAAACGGAGAGACCCAGTACTTC. Protein product: CSVEGHSNGETQYF.

In its sample, this clonotype was seen a few times. The V and J genes are TRBV12-3 or TRBV12-4 and TRBJ2-2; the D is unclear. Trimming cost V 6 bases and J 0 bases, with 29 bases left between them. The CDR3 extends over 21 amino acids. CDR3 nucleotide sequence: TGTGCCAGCAGGTTAAGCCGGAGTGGGCATTTTCATTTCGCGAACACCGGGGAGCTGTTTTTT. It specifies CASRLSRSGHFHFANTGELFF.

CDR3 protein: CASCQGGQETQYF. The CDR3 nucleotides are TGTGCCAGCTGCCAGGGCGGCCAAGAGACCCAGTACTTC. The V and J genes are TRBV18 and TRBJ2-5; possible D gene TRBD1, 5 bases. The germline V gene encodes CDR1 KGHSH and CDR2 LQKENI. The CDR3 length is 13 residues. The V end lost 7 bases, the J end lost 1 base, and 10 bases lay between the germline ends.

A few counts support this clonotype. The V gene is TRBV18, the J gene TRBJ1-1, with 7 positions matching TRBD1. This CDR3 is 17 amino acids long. Trimming removed 1 base from V and 1 base from J; junction bases left unmatched: 9. Per germline, CDR1 KGHSH and CDR2 LQKENI. The CDR3 nucleotides are TGTGCCAGCTCACCACGGTTGTTACAGGGGCAGAACACTGAAGCTTTCTTT. As protein: CASSPRLLQGQNTEAFF.

The sample holds a few counts of this clonotype. This sequence joins TRBV20-1 and TRBJ2-3, with D perhaps TRBD2 (6 bases). The ends were cut back, 5 bases at V and 8 bases at J, with 8 bases in the middle. This CDR3 comprises 10 residues. The germline V gene encodes CDR1 DFQATT and CDR2 SNEGSKA (reference sequence). CDR3 nucleotides: TGCAGTGCTGAGCGGGTTACGCAGTATTTT. This sequence encodes CSAERVTQYF.

The chain has TRBV10-3 and TRBJ1-1, with D uncertain. CDR3 size: 16 residues. The V end lost 4 bases, the J end lost 0 bases, and 15 bases lay between the germline ends. Germline CDR1 is ENHRY and CDR2 is SYGVKD. In nucleotides, the CDR3 is TGTGCCATCAGTGCAGAGAGGGTTGTTATGAACACTGAAGCTTTCTTT. Encoded protein: CAISAERVVMNTEAFF.

The chain recombines TRBV20-1 with TRBJ2-1; maybe TRBD1 (5 bases). The CDR3 loop spans 14 amino acids. Trimming shortened V by 3 bases and J by 6 bases, and 15 bases separated the two germline ends. The germline gives CDR1 DFQATT, CDR2 SNEGSKA (reference sequence). CDR3 DNA: TGCAGTGCTAGGGGGCTAGGAATAGGCAATGAGCAGTTCTTC. Its protein is CSARGLGIGNEQFF.

The gene calls are TRBV7-9 and TRBJ2-3, with TRBD2 matching over 8 bases. V shed 5 bases, J shed 4 bases, and the junction held 5 bases outside the gene matches. This CDR3 region has 14 residues. Per the germline V gene, CDR1 is SEHNR and CDR2 is FQNEAQ (reference sequence). The CDR3 DNA is TGTGCCAGCAGCGGACGCGGGGGGCCAGATACGCAGTATTTT. It is translated as CASSGRGGPDTQYF. The whole variable domain, filled in from reference TRBV7-9 and TRBJ2-3, reads DTGVSQNPRHKITKRGQNVTFRCDPISEHNRLYWYRQTLGQGPEFLTYFQNEAQLEKSRLLSDRFSAERPKGSFSTLEIQRTEQGDSAMYLCASSGRGGPDTQYFGPGTRLTVL.

In its sample, this clonotype was seen a few times. The chain couples TRBV5-1 to TRBJ1-1; D gene unclear. CDR1 and CDR2 from the germline V gene are SGHRS and YFSETQ. The CDR3 has 12 residues. Deletions cut 0 bases from V and 8 bases from J, with 8 bases between. CDR3 bases: TGCGCCAGCAGCTTGGAGGCCAGCGAAGCTTTCTTT. Its protein is CASSLEASEAFF.